The source of this T cell receptor beta chain is a study of Graves' ophthalmopathy and Graves' hyperthyroidism. The study's findings and limits: Ophthalmopathy versus stable hyperthyroidism: 13-signature model gave 87.88% sensitivity, 81.08% specificity.

At least ten counts were recorded for this clonotype. Its antigen is not known. V lost 8 bases and J lost 4, with 11 bases in between. CDR1 is SQVTM and CDR2 is ANQGSEA in the germline V gene. This CDR3 is built from 11 residues. The PBMCs were taken from approximately 9 ml of fresh peripheral blood. Scientists amplified the TCR beta CDR3 regions from RNA transcripts. Second-round multiplex PCR followed a first-round RT-PCR using HTBI primers. One entry per CDR3 protein, called by TCRdb with MiXCR from the multiplex PCR reads. The sample contains roughly 300,000 distinct CDR3 sequences, under 20% of which appear only once.

This sequence joins TRBV29-1 and TRBJ1-1; D is uncertain. The receptor's source is an adult man with Graves' ophthalmopathy. The sequencing input was peripheral blood. This CDR3 reads CSLNTLTEAFF. The CDR3 DNA reads TGCAGCCTCAATACACTCACTGAAGCTTTCTTT.